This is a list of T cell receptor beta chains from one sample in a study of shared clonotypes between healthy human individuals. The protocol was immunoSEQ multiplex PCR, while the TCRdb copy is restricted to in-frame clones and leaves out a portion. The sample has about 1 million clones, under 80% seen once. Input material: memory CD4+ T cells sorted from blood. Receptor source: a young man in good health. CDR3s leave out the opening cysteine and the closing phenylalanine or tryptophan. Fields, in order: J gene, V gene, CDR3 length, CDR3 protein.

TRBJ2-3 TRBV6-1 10 ASRGMADTQY
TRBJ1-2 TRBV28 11 ASSFRAARGYT
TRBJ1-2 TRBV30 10 AWSGGAYGYT
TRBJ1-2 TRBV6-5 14 ASSYSGTAANYGYT
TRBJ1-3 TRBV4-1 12 ASSQEGAGNTIY
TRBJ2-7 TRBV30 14 AWYPGTSGRAYEQY
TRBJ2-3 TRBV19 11 ASKKGGTDTQY
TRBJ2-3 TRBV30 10 ACSFGRDTQY
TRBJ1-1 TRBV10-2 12 ARDDRTNWTEAF
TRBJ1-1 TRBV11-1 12 ASTQDGTSREAF
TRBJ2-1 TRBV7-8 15 ASSWRVAGGSYNEQF
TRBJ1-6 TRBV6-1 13 ASSFRDGTNSPLH
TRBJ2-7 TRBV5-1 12 ASSLEDTTYEQY
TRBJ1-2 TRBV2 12 ASQKGGSSEGYT
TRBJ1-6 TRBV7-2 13 ASSLGGQGISPLH
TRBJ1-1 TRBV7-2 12 ASSLLGGNTEAF
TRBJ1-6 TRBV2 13 ASGDRSSYNSPLH
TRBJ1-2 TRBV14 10 ASSQASYGYT
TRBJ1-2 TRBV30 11 AINGRGDYGYT
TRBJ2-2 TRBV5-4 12 ASSLKGDTGELF
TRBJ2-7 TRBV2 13 ASSDGSGQTYEQY
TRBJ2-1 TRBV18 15 ASSPGLAGVTYNEQF
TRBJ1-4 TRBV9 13 ASSAGTRVTEKLF
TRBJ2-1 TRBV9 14 ASSASGGSSYNEQF
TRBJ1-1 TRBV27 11 ASRRQGDTEAF
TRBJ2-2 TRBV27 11 ASSAQVTGELF
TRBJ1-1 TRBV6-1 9 ASSRDTEAF
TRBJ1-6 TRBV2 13 ASSAEGTYNSPLH
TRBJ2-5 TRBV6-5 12 ASSSRTGEETQY
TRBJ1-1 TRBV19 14 ASLDGTGVTGTEAF
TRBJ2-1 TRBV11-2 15 ASRPGTGGSSYNEQF
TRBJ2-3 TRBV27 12 ASSLGRPTDTQY
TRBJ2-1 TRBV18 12 ASSYLVGVNEQF